This T cell receptor beta chain was sequenced in a study of shared clonotypes between healthy human individuals. The study's findings and limits: Relative to memory subsets, naive subsets generally showed larger estimated richness. Shared clonotypes: 4.5% to 5% naive CD4, about 3.3% naive CD8, less than 2.5% memory CD4, approximately 0.4% memory CD8.

In germline, CDR1 is LNHNV, CDR2 YYDKDF (reference sequence). Trimming removed 0 bases at V and 4 bases at J, with 12 bases between. This CDR3 region has 15 residues. On this clone itself: Its antigen is not known.

Naive CD8 isolation took CD45RO-negative cells positively selected for CCR7 and excluded terminally differentiated effector memory CD45RA+ cells. Every subset had its genomic DNA shared out evenly among several immunoSEQ plates. Replicate PCRs for sorted subsets used approximately 220 ng DNA; this equaled 25,000 to 35,000 T cell genomes. Data came from immunoSEQ multiplex PCR; TCRdb stores just in-frame clones and leaves some out. Altogether approximately 2,000,000 clones are present, 93% being singletons, with the ten largest covering around 1.7%. The specimen was naive CD8+ T cells from PBMCs. J is TRBJ1-2 and V is TRBV15; tentatively, D is TRBD1 (6 bases). This receptor was taken from a man aged 18 to 29 in good health. Some clones in this sample may be carry-over from other donors' samples. CDR3 protein: CATSRDWGAGYGYTF. The CDR3 DNA reads as TGTGCCACCAGCAGAGATTGGGGGGCAGGCTATGGCTACACCTTC.